Listed here is a single TCR beta chain. With 3 bases clipped from V and 4 bases from J, the junction kept 3 bases outside the gene matches. Germline V lookup: CDR1 SGHRS, CDR2 YFSETQ. This CDR3 is built from 14 residues. The data stem from a study of preoperative IRX-2 immunotherapy in early breast cancer. The table came from immunoSEQ multiplex PCR; TCRdb's copy has only in-frame clones and leaves some out. There are 30,000 or so clones in the sample; roughly 89% occur only once, and 9.5% to 10% lies in the top ten. Treatment: preoperative locoregional IRX-2 cytokine immunotherapy. Preoperative locoregional IRX-2 cytokine immunotherapy was tested in the phase Ib source study.

The receptor comes from a human donor with breast cancer. Collection of the sample occurred from a patient treated with IRX-2 immunotherapy. The chain carries TRBV5-1 and TRBJ2-2; 7 bases agree with TRBD1. The CDR3: CASSSDRATGELFF. Written as DNA, the CDR3 is TGCGCCAGCAGCTCCGACAGGGCCACCGGGGAGCTGTTTTTT. Based on the CDR3 plus reference TRBV5-1 and TRBJ2-2, the full variable domain is KAGVTQTPRYLIKTRGQQVTLSCSPISGHRSVSWYQQTPGQGLQFLFEYFSETQRNKGNFPGRFSGRQFSNSRSEMNVSTLELGDSALYLCASSSDRATGELFFGEGSRLTVL.